The sequence of this T cell receptor beta chain was determined in a study of response to subunit inactivated influenza vaccine. The V and J ends lost 0 bases and 2 bases respectively, with 14 bases between them. Germline CDR1 reads DFQATT; CDR2 reads SNEGSKA (reference sequence). The CDR3 runs to 15 residues. TCRdb processed the RT-PCR reads anew with MiXCR; each CDR3 protein has one entry. The sample has 800,000 to 1,000,000 distinct CDR3 sequences, approximately 21% seen once. This clonotype was picked up a small number of times. The receptor was isolated from a man aged 45-65 years who received an inactivated influenza vaccine. The J gene is TRBJ2-7, the V gene TRBV20-1; D unclear. Source: PBMCs from blood, taken more than 4 days after vaccination. CDR3 residues: CSARDLRLSPYEQYF. In DNA form, the CDR3 reads TGCAGTGCTAGAGATCTTCGGTTAAGCCCCTACGAGCAGTACTTC.